Reported below is one T cell receptor beta chain. Its antigen is not identified. MiXCR, run by TCRdb on the 5' RACE reads, gives a single entry per CDR3 protein. This sample has tens of thousands of distinct CDR3 sequences; about 15% occur once, and the top ten carry around 3.6%. CDR3 length: 15 residues. Trimming removed 0 bases from V and 2 bases from J, with 11 bases in between. This sample stems from a study of early T cells in non-severe SARS-CoV-2 infection. In the study overall: Chains stayed unpaired after sequencing of bulk RNA from unsorted whole blood. Study-wide points: CD4 and private specificities were missed by VDJdb matching, which favored anti-spike CD8 responses.

The chain has TRBV6-7 and TRBJ2-7; D might be TRBD2 (5 bases). TRBV6-7 is recorded as an ORF, its role being uncertain. This material consisted of whole blood, taken at baseline. This receptor was obtained from an adult who was a healthcare worker with PCR-confirmed SARS-CoV-2 infection or an uninfected control (not recorded which). CDR3 DNA: TGTGCCAGCAGTTACTCGGGCGGGCCGACCTACGAGCAGTACTTC. Residues: CASSYSGGPTYEQYF.